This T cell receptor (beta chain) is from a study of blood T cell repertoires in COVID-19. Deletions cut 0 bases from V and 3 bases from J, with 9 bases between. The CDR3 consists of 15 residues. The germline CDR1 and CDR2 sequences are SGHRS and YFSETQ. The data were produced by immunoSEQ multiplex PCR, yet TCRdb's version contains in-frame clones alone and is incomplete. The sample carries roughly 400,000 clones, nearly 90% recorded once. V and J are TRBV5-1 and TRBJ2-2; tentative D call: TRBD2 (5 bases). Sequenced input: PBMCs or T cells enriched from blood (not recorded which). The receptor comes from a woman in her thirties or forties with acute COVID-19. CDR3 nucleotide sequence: TGCGCCAGCAGCTTGGGGATCGGGGACACCGGGGAGCTGTTTTTT. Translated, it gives CASSLGIGDTGELFF.